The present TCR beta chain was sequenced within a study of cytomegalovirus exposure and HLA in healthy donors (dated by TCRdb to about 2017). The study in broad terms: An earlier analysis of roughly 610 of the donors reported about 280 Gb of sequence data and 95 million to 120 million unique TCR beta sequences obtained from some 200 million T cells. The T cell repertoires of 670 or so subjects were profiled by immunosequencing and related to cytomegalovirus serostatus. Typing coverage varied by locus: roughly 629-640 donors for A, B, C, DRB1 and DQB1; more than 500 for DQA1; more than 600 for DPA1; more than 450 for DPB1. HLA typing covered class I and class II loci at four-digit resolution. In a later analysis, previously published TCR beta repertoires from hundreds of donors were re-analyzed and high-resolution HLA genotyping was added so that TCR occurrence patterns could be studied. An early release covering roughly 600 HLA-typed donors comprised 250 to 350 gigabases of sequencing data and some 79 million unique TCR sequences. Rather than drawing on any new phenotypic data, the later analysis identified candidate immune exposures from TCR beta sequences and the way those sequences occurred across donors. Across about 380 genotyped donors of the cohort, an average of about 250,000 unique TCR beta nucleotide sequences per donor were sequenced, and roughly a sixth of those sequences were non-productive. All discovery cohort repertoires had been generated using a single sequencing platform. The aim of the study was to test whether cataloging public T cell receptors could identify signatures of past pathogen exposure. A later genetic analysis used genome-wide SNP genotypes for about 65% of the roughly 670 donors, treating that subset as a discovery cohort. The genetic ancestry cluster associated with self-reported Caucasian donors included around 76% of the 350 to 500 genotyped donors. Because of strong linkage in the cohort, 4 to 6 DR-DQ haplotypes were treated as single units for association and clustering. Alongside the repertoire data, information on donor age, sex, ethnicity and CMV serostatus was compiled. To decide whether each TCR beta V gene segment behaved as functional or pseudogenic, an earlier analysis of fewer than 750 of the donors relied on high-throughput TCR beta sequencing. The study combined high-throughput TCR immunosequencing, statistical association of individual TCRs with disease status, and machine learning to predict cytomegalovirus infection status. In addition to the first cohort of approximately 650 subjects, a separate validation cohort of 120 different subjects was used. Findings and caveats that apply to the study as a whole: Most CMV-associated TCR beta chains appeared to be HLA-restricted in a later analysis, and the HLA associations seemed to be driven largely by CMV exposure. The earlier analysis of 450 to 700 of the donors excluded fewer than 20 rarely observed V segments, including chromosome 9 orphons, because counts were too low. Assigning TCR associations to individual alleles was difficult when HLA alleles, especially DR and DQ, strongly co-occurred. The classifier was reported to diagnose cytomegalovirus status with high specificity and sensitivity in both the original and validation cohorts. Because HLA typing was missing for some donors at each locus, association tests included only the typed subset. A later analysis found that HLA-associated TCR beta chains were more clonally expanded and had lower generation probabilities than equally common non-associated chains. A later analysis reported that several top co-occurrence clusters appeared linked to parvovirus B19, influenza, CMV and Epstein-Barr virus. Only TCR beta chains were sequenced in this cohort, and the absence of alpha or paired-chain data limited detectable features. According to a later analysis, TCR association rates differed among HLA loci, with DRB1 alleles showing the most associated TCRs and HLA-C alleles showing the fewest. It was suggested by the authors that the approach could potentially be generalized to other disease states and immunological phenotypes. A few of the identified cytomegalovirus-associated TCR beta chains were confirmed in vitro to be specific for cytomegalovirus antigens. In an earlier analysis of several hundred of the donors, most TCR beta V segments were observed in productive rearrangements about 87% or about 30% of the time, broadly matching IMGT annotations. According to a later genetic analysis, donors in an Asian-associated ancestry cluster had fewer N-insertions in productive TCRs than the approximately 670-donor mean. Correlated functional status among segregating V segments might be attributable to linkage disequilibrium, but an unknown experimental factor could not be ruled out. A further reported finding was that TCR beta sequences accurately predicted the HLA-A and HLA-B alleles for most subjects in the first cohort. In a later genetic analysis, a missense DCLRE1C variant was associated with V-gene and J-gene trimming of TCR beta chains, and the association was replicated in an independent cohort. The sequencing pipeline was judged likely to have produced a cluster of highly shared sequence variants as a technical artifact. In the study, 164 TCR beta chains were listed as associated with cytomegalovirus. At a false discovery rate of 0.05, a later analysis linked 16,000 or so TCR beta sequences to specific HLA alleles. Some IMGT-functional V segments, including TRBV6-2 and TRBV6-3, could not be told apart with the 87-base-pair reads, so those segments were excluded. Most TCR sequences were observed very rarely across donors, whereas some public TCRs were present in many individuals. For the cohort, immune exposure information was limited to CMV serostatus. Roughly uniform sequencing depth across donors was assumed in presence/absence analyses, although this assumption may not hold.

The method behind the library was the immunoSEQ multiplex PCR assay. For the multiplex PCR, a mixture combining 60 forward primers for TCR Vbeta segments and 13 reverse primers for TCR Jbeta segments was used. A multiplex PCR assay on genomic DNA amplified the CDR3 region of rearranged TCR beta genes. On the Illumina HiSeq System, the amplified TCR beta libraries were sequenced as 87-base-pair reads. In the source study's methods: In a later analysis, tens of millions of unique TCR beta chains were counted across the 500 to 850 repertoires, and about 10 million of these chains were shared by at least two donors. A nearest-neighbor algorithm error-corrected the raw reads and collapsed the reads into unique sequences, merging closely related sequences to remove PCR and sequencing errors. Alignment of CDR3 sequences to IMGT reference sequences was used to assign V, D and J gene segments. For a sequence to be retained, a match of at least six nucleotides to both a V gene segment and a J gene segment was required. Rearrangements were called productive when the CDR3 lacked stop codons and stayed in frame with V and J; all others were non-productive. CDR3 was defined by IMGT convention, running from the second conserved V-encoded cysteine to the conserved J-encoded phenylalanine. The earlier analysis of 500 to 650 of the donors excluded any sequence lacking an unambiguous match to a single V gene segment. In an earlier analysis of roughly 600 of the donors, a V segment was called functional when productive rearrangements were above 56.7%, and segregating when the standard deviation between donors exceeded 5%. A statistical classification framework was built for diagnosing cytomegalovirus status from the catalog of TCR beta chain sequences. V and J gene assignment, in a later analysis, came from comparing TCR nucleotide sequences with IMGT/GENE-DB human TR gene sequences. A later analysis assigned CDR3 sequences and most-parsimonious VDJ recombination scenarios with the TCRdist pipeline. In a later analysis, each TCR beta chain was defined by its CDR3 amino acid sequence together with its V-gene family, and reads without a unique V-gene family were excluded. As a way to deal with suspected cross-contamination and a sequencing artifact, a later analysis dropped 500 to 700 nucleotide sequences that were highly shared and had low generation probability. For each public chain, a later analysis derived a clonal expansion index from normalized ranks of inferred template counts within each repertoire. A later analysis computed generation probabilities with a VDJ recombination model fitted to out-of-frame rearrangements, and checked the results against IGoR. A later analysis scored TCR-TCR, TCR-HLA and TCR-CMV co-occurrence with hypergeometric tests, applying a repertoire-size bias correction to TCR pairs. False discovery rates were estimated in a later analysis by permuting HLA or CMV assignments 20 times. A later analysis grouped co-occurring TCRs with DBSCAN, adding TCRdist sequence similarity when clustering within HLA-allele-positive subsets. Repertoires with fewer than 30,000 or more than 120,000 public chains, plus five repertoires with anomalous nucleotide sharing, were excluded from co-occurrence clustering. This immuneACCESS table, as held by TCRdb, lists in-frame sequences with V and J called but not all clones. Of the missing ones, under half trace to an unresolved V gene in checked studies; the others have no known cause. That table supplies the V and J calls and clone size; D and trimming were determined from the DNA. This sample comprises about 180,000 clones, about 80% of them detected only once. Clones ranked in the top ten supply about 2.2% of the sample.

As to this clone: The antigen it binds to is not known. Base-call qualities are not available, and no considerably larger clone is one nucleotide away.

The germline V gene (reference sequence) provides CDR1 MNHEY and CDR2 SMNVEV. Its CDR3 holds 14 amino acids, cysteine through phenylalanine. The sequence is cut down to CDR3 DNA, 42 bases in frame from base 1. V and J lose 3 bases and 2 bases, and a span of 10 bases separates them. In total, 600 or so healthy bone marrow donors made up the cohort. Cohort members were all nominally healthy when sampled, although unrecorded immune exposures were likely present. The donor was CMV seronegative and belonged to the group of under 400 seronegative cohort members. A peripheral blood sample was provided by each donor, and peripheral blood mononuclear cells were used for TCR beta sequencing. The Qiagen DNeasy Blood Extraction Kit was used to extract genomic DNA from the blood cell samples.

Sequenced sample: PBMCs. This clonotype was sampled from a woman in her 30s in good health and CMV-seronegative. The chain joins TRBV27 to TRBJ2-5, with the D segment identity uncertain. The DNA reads TGTGCCAGCAGTTTCCTACAGTCACAAGAGACCCAGTACTTC. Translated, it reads CASSFLQSQETQYF.